This entry lists 25 T cell receptor beta chains sequenced from one sample in a study of chemoradiotherapy in HPV16-positive cancers. TCRdb keeps only in-frame clones here, not all; method: immunoSEQ multiplex PCR. The table records 45,000 to 60,000 clones, roughly nine tenths of them present only once. Sequencing was performed on blood, taken from a patient who underwent chemoradiotherapy. Receptors originate from a human donor with HPV-associated anogenital cancer.

About this clone: Compared with germline, one end of the junction differs, possibly owing to a read error. The chain links TRBV11-2 to TRBJ1-1; D is possibly TRBD1 (6 bases). From germline, CDR1 is SGHAT and CDR2 FQNNGV. The CDR3 consists of 13 residues. CDR3 coding DNA: TGTGCCAGCAGCTTGGGAGGACAGCTCCCCATTCCTTTT. As protein: CASSLGGQLPIPF.

CDR3 bases: TGTGCCAGCAGTTCGGGACAGGGTTGGGGCACAGATACGCAGTATTTT. This translates into CASSSGQGWGTDTQYF. The chain links TRBV27 to TRBJ2-3; TRBD1 matches at 9 bases. CDR3 length: 16 amino acids. V lost 4 bases to trimming and J lost 1 base; unmatched junction nucleotides: 6. Germline V gene sequence: CDR1 MNHEY, CDR2 SMNVEV (reference sequence).

This chain uses TRBV6-1 with TRBJ2-7; maybe TRBD2 (5 bases). The germline V gene encodes CDR1 MNHNS and CDR2 SASEGT. The CDR3 spans 12 residues. Trimming removed 7 bases at V and 3 bases at J, with 10 bases between. The CDR3 here is CASTSGRYEQYF. DNA for the CDR3: TGTGCCAGCACCAGCGGCCGCTACGAGCAGTACTTC.

The rearrangement links TRBV7-9 to TRBJ1-2; 8 bases line up with TRBD1. The CDR3 has 13 residues. CDR1 and CDR2 from the germline V gene are SEHNR and FQNEAQ (reference sequence). The ends lost 5 bases at V and 8 bases at J; junction bases unmatched: 7. The CDR3 loop is CASSLGQGGGYTF. As DNA, the CDR3 is TGTGCCAGCAGCCTAGGACAGGGCGGGGGCTACACCTTC.

The chain carries TRBV7-9 and TRBJ2-1, with 8 bases matching TRBD1. V shed 2 bases, J shed 7 bases, and the junction held 10 bases outside the gene matches. In germline, CDR1 is SEHNR, CDR2 FQNEAQ (reference sequence). The CDR3 is 16 residues long. As DNA, the CDR3 is TGTGCCAGCAGCTTAAGGAGCCAGACAGGGGTGAATGAGCAGTTCTTC. Protein: CASSLRSQTGVNEQFF. Filled out from reference TRBV7-9 and TRBJ2-1, the complete variable domain reads DTGVSQNPRHKITKRGQNVTFRCDPISEHNRLYWYRQTLGQGPEFLTYFQNEAQLEKSRLLSDRFSAERPKGSFSTLEIQRTEQGDSAMYLCASSLRSQTGVNEQFFGPGTRLTVL.

The genes are TRBV9 and TRBJ1-1, with a tentative D call TRBD1 (6 bases). V lost 7 bases, J lost 2 bases, and 12 bases lay in between. Germline assignment: CDR1 SGDLS and CDR2 YYNGEE. The CDR3 extends over 13 amino acids. The CDR3 protein is CASGLTGNTEAFF. The CDR3 bases are TGTGCCAGCGGGTTGACAGGTAACACTGAAGCTTTCTTT.

This chain links TRBV4-1 with TRBJ2-1, with 13 bases lining up with TRBD2. This CDR3 region has 18 residues. J was trimmed by 5 bases and V by 0 bases; bases with no gene match: 7. From germline, CDR1 is MGHRA and CDR2 YSYEKL. The CDR3 DNA follows: TGCGCCAGCAGCCAAGATCCCGGACTAGCGGGAGTCAACAATGAGCAGTTCTTC. This encodes CASSQDPGLAGVNNEQFF.

The chain has TRBV9 and TRBJ2-5; TRBD2 matches 11 bases. Per the germline V gene, CDR1 is SGDLS and CDR2 is YYNGEE. The CDR3 loop spans 15 amino acids. Trimming took 4 bases from V and 2 from J; bases not matched to a gene: 4. CDR3 in DNA: TGTGCCAGCAGCCCCTTAGCGGGAGGGCAAGAGACCCAGTACTTC. It translates to CASSPLAGGQETQYF.

The J gene is TRBJ2-3, the V gene TRBV7-2; possibly TRBD1 or TRBD2 for D (6 bases each). The CDR3 consists of 16 residues. Germline V gene sequence: CDR1 SGHTA, CDR2 FQGNSA. V lost 1 base, J lost 2 bases, and 13 bases lay in between. CDR3: CASSLVHPGATDTQYF. For the CDR3, the DNA is TGTGCCAGCAGCTTAGTGCACCCGGGGGCCACAGATACGCAGTATTTT.

CDR3 loop: CASSLRTGNGNEQFF. In DNA, the CDR3 is TGTGCCAGCAGCTTACGGACAGGGAACGGGAATGAGCAGTTCTTC. The J gene is TRBJ2-1, the V gene TRBV7-9, with TRBD1 identical over 8 bases. Trimming cost V 2 bases and J 7 bases; bases outside gene matches: 7. The CDR3 has 15 amino acids. Germline loops: CDR1 SEHNR, CDR2 FQNEAQ (reference sequence).

The chain is built from TRBV19 and TRBJ1-1; D might be TRBD1 (5 bases). CDR1 is LNHDA, CDR2 SQIVND, per germline (reference sequence). V lost 9 bases and J lost 4, with 21 bases in between. This CDR3 contains 15 residues. CDR3 nucleotide sequence: TGTGCCAGCTCCGGGACCCGTTATAGTGGCACTGAAGCTTTCTTT. It translates to CASSGTRYSGTEAFF.

This clone was counted a single time. The chain combines TRBV15 with TRBJ2-5; 8 nucleotides match TRBD1. CDR1 is LNHNV, CDR2 YYDKDF, per germline (reference sequence). V lost 3 bases to trimming and J lost 4 bases; unmatched junction nucleotides: 7. CDR3 size: 15 residues. CDR3 loop: CATSSLTGGSETQYF. The CDR3 DNA follows: TGTGCCACCAGCAGCCTTACAGGGGGTTCAGAGACCCAGTACTTC.

This sequence joins TRBV19 and TRBJ1-5; 7 nucleotides agree with TRBD1. The junction had 9 bases not matched to a gene; V was cut back by 3 bases and J by 7 bases. There are 15 residues in the CDR3. Germline V gives CDR1 LNHDA, CDR2 SQIVND (reference sequence). The CDR3 region is CASSMGAGGSQPQHF. CDR3 nucleotides: TGTGCCAGTAGTATGGGGGCAGGGGGTAGCCAGCCCCAGCATTTT.

The gene calls are TRBV7-9 and TRBJ1-1; D gene unclear. This CDR3 contains 14 residues. V was trimmed by 5 bases and J by 2 bases, leaving 12 bases between them. CDR1 is SEHNR and CDR2 is FQNEAQ in the germline V gene (reference sequence). DNA of the CDR3: TGTGCCAGCAGCCCCGCAGGTGGTAACACTGAAGCTTTCTTT. Translating gives CASSPAGGNTEAFF.

This chain links TRBV27 with TRBJ1-1; D remains unclear. Per the germline V gene, CDR1 is MNHEY and CDR2 is SMNVEV (reference sequence). Trimming removed 9 bases from V and 1 base from J, with 9 bases in between. CDR3 length: 12 amino acids. This CDR3 reads CASRYGNTEAFF. In DNA form, the CDR3 reads TGTGCCAGTCGGTACGGGAACACTGAAGCTTTCTTT.

J is TRBJ2-3 and V is TRBV7-3; D is perhaps TRBD2 (6 bases). Trimming stripped 5 bases from V and 12 bases from J, with 18 bases between. The CDR3 covers 13 residues. Germline CDR1 SGHTA, CDR2 FQGTGA. The CDR3 region is CASSVFERGLQYF. CDR3 nucleotides: TGTGCCAGCAGCGTCTTCGAGAGGGGACTCCAGTATTTT.

The chain combines TRBV7-3 with TRBJ2-7; 11 bases fit TRBD1. The V and J ends lost 0 bases and 3 bases, in that order; junction bases with no gene match: 1. This CDR3 is built from 15 residues. CDR1 and CDR2 from the germline V gene are SGHTA and FQGTGA. DNA of the CDR3: TGTGCCAGCAGCTTAACCGGGACAGGGGGCTACGAGCAGTACTTC. Its translation is CASSLTGTGGYEQYF. Full variable domain (rest looked up from reference TRBV7-3 and TRBJ2-7): GAGVSQTPSNKVTEKGKYVELRCDPISGHTALYWYRQSLGQGPEFLIYFQGTGAADDSGLPNDRFFAVRPEGSVSTLKIQRTERGDSAVYLCASSLTGTGGYEQYFGPGTRLTVT.

This clone came up once. The DNA for the CDR3 is TGTGCCAGTAGTAACCGGGACATCCCGAACACTGAAGCTTTCTTT. Translation: CASSNRDIPNTEAFF. J is TRBJ1-1 and V is TRBV19, with a tentative D call TRBD1 (6 bases). Germline assignment: CDR1 LNHDA and CDR2 SQIVND (reference sequence). The CDR3 contains 15 residues. The germline V and J ends were trimmed by 4 bases and 1 base, with 13 bases remaining between them.

The chain carries TRBV10-3 and TRBJ2-1; a weak D match, TRBD2 (5 bases). The CDR3 is made up of 10 amino acids. V was shortened by 11 bases and J by 7 bases, with 9 bases between the two germline ends. The germline V gene has CDR1 ENHRY and CDR2 SYGVKD. CDR3 region: CAAGQNEQFF. In DNA, the CDR3 is TGTGCCGCGGGTCAAAATGAGCAGTTCTTC.

This clone was observed a single time. The chain couples TRBV18 to TRBJ2-1; 9 nucleotides align to TRBD2. Germline trimming cut 1 base from V and 7 bases from J; bases unmatched to any gene: 5. This CDR3 has 15 amino acids. CDR1 is KGHSH, CDR2 LQKENI, per germline. CDR3 residues: CASSPLAGGSNEQFF. In nucleotides, the CDR3 is TGTGCCAGCTCACCACTTGCGGGAGGGAGTAATGAGCAGTTCTTC.

This chain uses TRBV7-9 with TRBJ2-7; no definite D call. V lost 2 bases and J lost 7, with 12 bases in between. CDR1 SEHNR and CDR2 FQNEAQ come from the germline V gene (reference sequence). This CDR3 is 13 amino acids long. The CDR3 nucleotides read TGTGCCAGCAGCTTAATAGGCCAAAAGGAGCAGTACTTC. This translates into CASSLIGQKEQYF.

The genes are TRBV5-1 and TRBJ2-2; D is possibly TRBD1 (6 bases). The V and J ends lost 0 bases and 4 bases respectively, with 16 bases between them. CDR1 SGHRS and CDR2 YFSETQ come from the germline V gene. CDR3 length: 17 residues. CDR3 sequence reads: CASSLEGWGRATGELFF. CDR3 nucleotide sequence: TGCGCCAGCAGCTTGGAGGGTTGGGGGCGCGCCACCGGGGAGCTGTTTTTT.

The chain employs TRBV7-2 and TRBJ2-1; 8 bases are shared with TRBD2. Germline CDR1 and CDR2: SGHTA and FQGNSA. Losses at the gene ends were 1 base for V and 8 bases for J; bases not matched to a gene: 1. The CDR3 has 13 residues. CDR3 amino acids: CASSLGSGDEQFF. Here the CDR3 DNA reads TGTGCCAGCAGCTTAGGTAGCGGGGATGAGCAGTTCTTC.

The chain joins TRBV18 to TRBJ2-5; D is uncertain. CDR1 KGHSH and CDR2 LQKENI come from the germline V gene. This CDR3 is built from 14 residues. V was pared by 3 bases and J by 1 base, with 9 bases between. This CDR3 is CASSPGQIQETQYF. The CDR3 coding sequence is TGTGCCAGCTCACCCGGCCAGATCCAAGAGACCCAGTACTTC.

This clone has only a few counts. This chain joins TRBV5-1 and TRBJ2-1; tentatively, D is TRBD2 (6 bases). V lost 0 bases and J lost 0, with 10 bases in between. Germline values: CDR1 SGHRS, CDR2 YFSETQ. This CDR3 has 16 amino acids. The CDR3 loop is CASSLGGDFSYNEQFF. In DNA, the CDR3 is TGCGCCAGCAGCTTGGGAGGGGACTTCTCCTACAATGAGCAGTTCTTC.